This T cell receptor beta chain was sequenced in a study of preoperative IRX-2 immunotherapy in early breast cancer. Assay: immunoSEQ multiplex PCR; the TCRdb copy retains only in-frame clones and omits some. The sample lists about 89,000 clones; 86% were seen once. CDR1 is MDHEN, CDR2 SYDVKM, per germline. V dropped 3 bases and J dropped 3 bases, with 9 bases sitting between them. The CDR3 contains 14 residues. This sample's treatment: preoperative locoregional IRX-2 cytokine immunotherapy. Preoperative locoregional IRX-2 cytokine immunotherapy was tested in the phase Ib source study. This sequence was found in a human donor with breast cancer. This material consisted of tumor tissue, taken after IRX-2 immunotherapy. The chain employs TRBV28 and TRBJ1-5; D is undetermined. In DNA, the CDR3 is TGTGCCAGCAGTTTCGAACACCTCAATCAGCCCCAGCATTTT. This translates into CASSFEHLNQPQHF.